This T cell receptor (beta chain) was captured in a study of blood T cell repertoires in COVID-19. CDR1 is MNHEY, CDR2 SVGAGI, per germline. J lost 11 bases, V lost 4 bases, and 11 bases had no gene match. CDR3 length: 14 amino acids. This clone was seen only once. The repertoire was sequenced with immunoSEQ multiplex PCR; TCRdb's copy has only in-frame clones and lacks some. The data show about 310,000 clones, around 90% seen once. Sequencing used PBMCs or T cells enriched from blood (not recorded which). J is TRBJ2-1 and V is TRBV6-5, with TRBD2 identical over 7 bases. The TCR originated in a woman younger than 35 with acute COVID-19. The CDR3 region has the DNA TGTGCCAGCAGTTCCGTGGGACTATCAATGAAGCAGTTCTTC. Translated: CASSSVGLSMKQFF.